This T cell receptor beta chain was retrieved from a study of neoadjuvant anti-PD-1 for oral cavity cancer. Turning to the study itself: Most patients had three to four biweekly doses of 3 mg/kg nivolumab before resection.

V was shortened by 8 bases and J by 5 bases, with 15 bases between the two germline ends. Germline loops: CDR1 MNHEY, CDR2 SVGAGI. The CDR3 is 13 residues long. Assay used: immunoSEQ multiplex PCR; TCRdb lists only in-frame clones, some missing. This repertoire shows 75,000 or so clones, under 85% found once; its top ten account for 2.5% to 3.5%. The V call is TRBV6-5, the J call TRBJ1-2, with D uncertain. This TCR was recovered from a person between 40 and 80 years old with oral cavity squamous cell carcinoma. Sequencing was performed on PBMCs, taken before nivolumab (anti-PD-1) treatment. CDR3 in amino acids: CASGIRQEYGYTF. The CDR3 nucleotides are TGTGCCAGCGGAATCCGGCAGGAATATGGCTACACCTTC.